This T cell receptor (beta chain) was found in a study of cytomegalovirus exposure and HLA in healthy donors. Amplification used 60 Vbeta primers and 13 Jbeta primers. Profiled with immunoSEQ multiplex PCR; TCRdb holds only in-frame clones, not every one. Its clone listing holds 100,000 to 150,000 clones. Study-wide results and limits: Donor immune exposure was known only as CMV serostatus. Across donors, most TCRs were seen rarely, yet some public ones were widespread. The classifier reportedly diagnosed cytomegalovirus status with high sensitivity and specificity.

As concerns this clone: Its antigen is not identified.

The germline V gene encodes CDR1 LGHNA and CDR2 YSLEER. V lost 5 bases, J lost 4 bases, and 21 bases lay in between. The CDR3 sequence is 17 residues long. Sequenced input: PBMCs. The TCR was taken from a man younger than 35 in good health and CMV-seronegative. The chain recombines TRBV4-3 with TRBJ1-3; D unclear. CDR3 in amino acids: CASSTQPAGLGGNTIYF. For the CDR3, the DNA is TGCGCCAGCAGCACTCAGCCCGCGGGTTTAGGAGGAAACACCATATATTTT.